The entry that follows covers one TCR beta chain sequence. The antigen this receptor binds is unknown. Base qualities were left out, and no much larger clone turns up one base away. The data were obtained in a study of T cell responses to AZD1222 COVID-19 vaccine (dated by TCRdb to the early 2020s). General notes on the study: TCR sequencing covered 230 or so trial participants: 200 to 220 given two doses of AZD1222 and approximately 25 given two doses of MenACWY control vaccine. Trial participants were enrolled by age into 18-55, 56-69 and 70-plus year subgroups, with around 150, 28 and 57 TCR-sequenced participants respectively. Summary of the overall study and its limitations: Conclusions about previously exposed vaccinees were limited because only six AZD1222 recipients were SARS-CoV-2 seropositive at baseline. Nearly half of unique spike-specific TCRs reportedly recognized epitopes outside regions mutated in the B.1.351 and B.1.1.7 variants. In the small 56-69-year group, the increase in depth fell short of significance, most likely because of low power. After two AZD1222 doses, spike-specific TCR breadth and depth were significantly higher than at day 0 and than in MenACWY recipients. Most participants were white British and females outnumbered males, and the authors suggested that clonal diversity may have been underestimated. Because no samples from the day 14 peak response were available, repertoires could be characterized only after the peak T cell response. Vaccine-associated CD4 TCRs spanned the whole spike protein, with dominant responses in regions 160-218 and 743-854.

The CDR3 regions of human TCRbeta chains were analyzed by immunosequencing. The authors' pipeline ran thus. TCRs in the repertoires were compared against a reference library of SARS-CoV-2-specific TCRs that had been generated with the MIRA antigen-specificity platform. Breadth meant the fraction of unique TCRs that were SARS-CoV-2-associated, whereas depth meant the fraction of total T cells that were SARS-CoV-2-associated. Using the MIRA data, every spike-specific TCR was mapped to the spike region that the TCR reacted to and assigned to either a CD4 or a CD8 class. Log10-transformed breadth and depth values were compared by one-way ANOVA with Sidak's multiple comparisons tests. Held by TCRdb, this immuneACCESS table contains in-frame sequences only and omits some clones. Under half of the omission traces to an unresolved V gene where checked; the cause of the rest is unknown. V and J calls and clone size are given by that table; D and trimming were obtained from the DNA. The table for this sample lists about 160,000 clones; 85% to 90% of them were counted only once. Of the sample, over 4% is held by the ten largest clones.

From cysteine to phenylalanine, the CDR3 is 17 amino acids long. Only CDR3 DNA remains: 51 bases, in frame from the first base. V gives up 2 bases and J gives up 1 base, and the segment between their germline ends measures 17 bases. The germline V gene encodes CDR1 MNHNS and CDR2 SASEGT. The sample's time point, from its label and the paper: about 28 days (+/-7) after the second vaccine dose. AZD1222 recipients with second doses at about 4 weeks or about 12 weeks were pooled, because spike-specific TCR depth and breadth did not differ between schedules. The vaccinee samples were drawn from two UK trials, COV001 and COV002, one of which was a single-blind randomized controlled phase 2/3 trial testing AZD1222 (ChAdOx1 nCoV-19) in healthy adults. For TCRbeta chain sequencing, PBMC samples were collected from trial participants at day 0 and at day 28 after the second dose.

The input for sequencing was peripheral blood, taken 28 days after the second AZD1222 dose. This TCR came from an adult who received the AZD1222 COVID-19 vaccine. The V gene is TRBV6-1 and the J gene is TRBJ1-1, with the D gene call left open. CDR3 region: CASSEPRVGTKNTEAFF. The nucleotides are TGTGCCAGCAGTGAACCACGGGTGGGCACAAAGAACACTGAAGCTTTCTTT.